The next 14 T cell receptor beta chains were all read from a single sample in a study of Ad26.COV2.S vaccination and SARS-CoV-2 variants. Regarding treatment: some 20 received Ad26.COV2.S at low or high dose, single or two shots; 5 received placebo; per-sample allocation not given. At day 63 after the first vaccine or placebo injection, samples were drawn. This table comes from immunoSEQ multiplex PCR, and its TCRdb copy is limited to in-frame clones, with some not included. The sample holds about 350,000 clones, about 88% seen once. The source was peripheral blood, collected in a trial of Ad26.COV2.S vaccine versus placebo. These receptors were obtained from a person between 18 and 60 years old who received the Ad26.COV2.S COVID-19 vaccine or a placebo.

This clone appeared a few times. This chain's CDR3 is CASSRQILATQSNTEAFF. The DNA of the CDR3 is TGTGCCAGCAGTCGTCAAATTTTGGCCACCCAGTCGAACACTGAAGCTTTCTTT. V usage is TRBV6-2 or TRBV6-3 and J usage is TRBJ1-1; D unresolved. The ends were cut back, 5 bases at V and 1 base at J, with 23 bases in the middle. The CDR3 extends over 18 amino acids. The germline gives CDR1 MNHEY, CDR2 SVGEGT.

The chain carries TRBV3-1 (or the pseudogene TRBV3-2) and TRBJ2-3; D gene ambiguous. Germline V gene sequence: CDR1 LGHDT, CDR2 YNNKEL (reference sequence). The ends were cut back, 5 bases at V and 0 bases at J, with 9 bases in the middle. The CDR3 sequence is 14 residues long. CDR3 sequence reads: CASSTALSTDTQYF. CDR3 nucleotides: TGTGCCAGCAGCACTGCACTTAGCACAGATACGCAGTATTTT.

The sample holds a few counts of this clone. The CDR3 reads CASSQDLQGFNEQFF. CDR3 DNA sequence: TGCGCCAGCAGCCAAGATTTACAGGGATTTAATGAGCAGTTCTTC. This chain joins TRBV4-3 and TRBJ2-1; D is perhaps TRBD1 (6 bases). CDR3 length: 15 amino acids. Germline V gene sequence: CDR1 LGHNA, CDR2 YSLEER. V gave up 0 bases and J gave up 7 bases, with 13 bases separating them.

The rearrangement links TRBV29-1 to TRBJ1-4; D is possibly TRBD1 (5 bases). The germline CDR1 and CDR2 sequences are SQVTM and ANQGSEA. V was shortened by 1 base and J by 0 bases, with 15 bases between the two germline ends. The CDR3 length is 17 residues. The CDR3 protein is CSVEGWDGIATNEKLFF. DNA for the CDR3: TGCAGCGTTGAAGGTTGGGACGGGATTGCAACTAATGAAAAACTGTTTTTT.

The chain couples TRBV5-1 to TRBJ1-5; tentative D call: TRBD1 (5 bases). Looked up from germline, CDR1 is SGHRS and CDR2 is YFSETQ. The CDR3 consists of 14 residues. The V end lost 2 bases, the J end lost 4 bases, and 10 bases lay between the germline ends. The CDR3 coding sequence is TGCGCCAGCAGCTTTGGAGACAGTAATCAGCCCCAGCATTTT. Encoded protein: CASSFGDSNQPQHF. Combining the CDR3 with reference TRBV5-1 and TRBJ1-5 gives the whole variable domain KAGVTQTPRYLIKTRGQQVTLSCSPISGHRSVSWYQQTPGQGLQFLFEYFSETQRNKGNFPGRFSGRQFSNSRSEMNVSTLELGDSALYLCASSFGDSNQPQHFGDGTRLSIL.

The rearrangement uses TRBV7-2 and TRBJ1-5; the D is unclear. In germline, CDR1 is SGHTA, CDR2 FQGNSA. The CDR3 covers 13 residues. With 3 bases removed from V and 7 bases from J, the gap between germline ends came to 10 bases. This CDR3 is CASSLGQDQPQHF. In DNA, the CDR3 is TGTGCCAGCAGCTTGGGTCAGGACCAGCCCCAGCATTTT.

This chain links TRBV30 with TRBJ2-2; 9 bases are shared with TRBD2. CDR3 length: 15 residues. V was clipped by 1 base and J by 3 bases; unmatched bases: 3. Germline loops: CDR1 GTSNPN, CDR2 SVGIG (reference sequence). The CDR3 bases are TGTGCCTGGAGTGCTCTAGCGGGGTACACCGGGGAGCTGTTTTTT. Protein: CAWSALAGYTGELFF.

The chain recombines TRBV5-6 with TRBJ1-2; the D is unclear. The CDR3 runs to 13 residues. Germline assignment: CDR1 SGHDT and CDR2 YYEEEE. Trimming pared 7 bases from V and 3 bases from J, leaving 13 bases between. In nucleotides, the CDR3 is TGTGCCAGCCGTGTATGGGAGGACTATGGCTACACCTTC. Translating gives CASRVWEDYGYTF.

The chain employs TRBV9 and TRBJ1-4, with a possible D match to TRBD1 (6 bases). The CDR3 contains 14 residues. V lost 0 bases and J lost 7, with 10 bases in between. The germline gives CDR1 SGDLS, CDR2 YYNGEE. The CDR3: CASSVGVGGEKLFF. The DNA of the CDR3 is TGTGCCAGCAGCGTAGGGGTAGGGGGTGAAAAACTGTTTTTT.

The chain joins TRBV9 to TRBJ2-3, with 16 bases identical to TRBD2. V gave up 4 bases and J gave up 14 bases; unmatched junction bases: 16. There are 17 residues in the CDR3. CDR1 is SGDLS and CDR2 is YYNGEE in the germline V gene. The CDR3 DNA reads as TGTGCCAGCAGCTCCACCGGGGGACTAGCGGGAGGGAAGGTACGGTATTTT. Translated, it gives CASSSTGGLAGGKVRYF.

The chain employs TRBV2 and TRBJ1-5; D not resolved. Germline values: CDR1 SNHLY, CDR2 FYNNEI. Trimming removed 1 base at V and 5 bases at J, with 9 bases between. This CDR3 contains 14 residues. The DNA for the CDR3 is TGTGCCAGCAGTGAAGATCGCCGCTATCAGCCCCAGCATTTT. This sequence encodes CASSEDRRYQPQHF.

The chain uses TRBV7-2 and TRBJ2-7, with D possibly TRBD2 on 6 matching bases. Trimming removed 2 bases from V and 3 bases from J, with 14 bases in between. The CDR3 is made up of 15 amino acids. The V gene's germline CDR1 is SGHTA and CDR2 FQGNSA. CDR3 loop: CASSLRAGWNYEQYF. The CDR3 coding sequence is TGTGCCAGCAGCTTAAGAGCGGGTTGGAACTACGAGCAGTACTTC. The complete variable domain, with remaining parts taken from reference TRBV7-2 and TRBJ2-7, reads GAGVSQSPSNKVTEKGKDVELRCDPISGHTALYWYRQSLGQGLEFLIYFQGNSAPDKSGLPSDRFSAERTGGSVSTLTIQRTQQEDSAVYLCASSLRAGWNYEQYFGPGTRLTVT.

In nucleotides, the CDR3 is TGTGCCAGCAGCTTCCAGGGGGAAAAACTGTTTTTT. Its protein product is CASSFQGEKLFF. The chain carries TRBV5-4 and TRBJ1-4; D perhaps matches TRBD1 (6 bases). There are 12 residues in the CDR3. CDR1 SGHNT and CDR2 YYREEE come from the germline V gene (reference sequence). V was shortened by 2 bases and J by 8 bases, with 7 bases between the two germline ends.

The DNA of the CDR3 is TGTGCCAGTAAGGACGGAAACACTGAAGCTTTCTTT. It codes for CASKDGNTEAFF. The chain combines TRBV19 with TRBJ1-1, with D uncertain. This CDR3 is built from 12 residues. V was cut by 7 bases and J by 2 bases, with 8 bases left in between. Germline loops: CDR1 LNHDA, CDR2 SQIVND (reference sequence).